A selection of T cell receptor beta chains follows, all from one sample in a study of cytomegalovirus exposure and HLA in healthy donors. Here immunoSEQ multiplex PCR was the method, and the copy in TCRdb shows in-frame clones only, minus some. The data show around 130,000 clones, 65% to 85% seen once. The specimen was PBMCs. The source of these receptors is a woman under 30 in good health and CMV-seronegative. Both conserved end residues are part of each CDR3. Fields, in order: clone size, D gene, J gene, V gene, CDR3 protein, CDR3 DNA. The D gene is left open where the match is weak. Only some rows state a clone size, as once, few, many or a class for expanded clones.

size: .; D: .; J: TRBJ1-3; V: TRBV4-1; CDR3: CASSQVAGEENTIYF; DNA: TGCGCCAGCAGCCAAGTTGCAGGGGAAGAAAACACCATATATTTT
size: .; D: TRBD1; J: TRBJ1-3; V: TRBV4-2; CDR3: CASSGQGYGNTIYF; DNA: TGTGCCAGCAGTGGACAGGGGTATGGAAACACCATATATTTT
size: .; D: TRBD2; J: TRBJ2-3; V: TRBV15; CDR3: CATSRDYPAGITDTQYF; DNA: TGTGCCACCAGCAGAGATTACCCAGCGGGGATCACAGATACGCAGTATTTT
size: .; D: TRBD1; J: TRBJ2-3; V: TRBV25-1; CDR3: CASTPGQGLTDTQYF; DNA: TGTGCCAGCACCCCGGGACAGGGGCTCACAGATACGCAGTATTTT
size: .; D: TRBD1; J: TRBJ1-3; V: TRBV28; CDR3: CATRGGTGWSGNTIYF; DNA: TGTGCCACCCGGGGGGGGACAGGGTGGTCTGGAAACACCATATATTTT
size: few; D: .; J: TRBJ1-2; V: TRBV19; CDR3: CASSIRGYTF; DNA: TGTGCCAGTAGTATTCGTGGCTACACCTTC
size: .; D: TRBD1; J: TRBJ1-3; V: TRBV19; CDR3: CASSIWTGSSGNTIYF; DNA: TGTGCCAGTAGTATATGGACAGGGAGCTCTGGAAACACCATATATTTT
size: .; D: .; J: TRBJ1-1; V: TRBV29-1; CDR3: CSVEPVLNTEAFF; DNA: TGCAGCGTTGAACCAGTCTTGAACACTGAAGCTTTCTTT
size: .; D: .; J: TRBJ1-2; V: TRBV9; CDR3: CASSATTGGGLGEFGYTF; DNA: TGTGCCAGCAGCGCCACTACCGGGGGTGGGTTGGGGGAGTTTGGCTACACCTTC
size: .; D: .; J: TRBJ1-2; V: TRBV7-2; CDR3: CASTRREGEHGYTF; DNA: TGTGCCAGCACGCGAAGGGAGGGAGAGCATGGCTACACCTTC
size: .; D: TRBD1; J: TRBJ2-5; V: TRBV7-9; CDR3: CASSPDRDQETQYF; DNA: TGTGCCAGCAGCCCGGACAGGGACCAAGAGACCCAGTACTTC
size: once; D: TRBD1; J: TRBJ1-5; V: TRBV5-1; CDR3: CASSRGQGDQPQHF; DNA: TGCGCCAGCAGCCGCGGACAGGGAGATCAGCCCCAGCATTTT
size: few; D: TRBD2; J: TRBJ2-7; V: TRBV4-1; CDR3: CASSQDLVSSGRYEQYF; DNA: TGCGCCAGCAGCCAAGATCTTGTGTCTAGCGGGCGGTACGAGCAGTACTTC
size: few; D: TRBD2; J: TRBJ2-2; V: TRBV10-3; CDR3: CAIKSSGRANTGELFF; DNA: TGTGCCATCAAGAGTAGCGGGAGGGCCAACACCGGGGAGCTGTTTTTT
size: .; D: TRBD2; J: TRBJ2-5; V: TRBV28; CDR3: CASSLGGRGETQYF; DNA: TGTGCCAGCAGTTTGGGCGGGAGGGGTGAGACCCAGTACTTC
size: once; D: TRBD1; J: TRBJ1-1; V: TRBV29-1; CDR3: CSARTGVNTEAFF; DNA: TGCAGCGCAAGGACAGGGGTGAACACTGAAGCTTTCTTT
size: .; D: .; J: TRBJ1-1; V: TRBV15; CDR3: CATSRERGTEAFF; DNA: TGTGCCACCAGCAGAGAAAGGGGGACTGAAGCTTTCTTT
size: .; D: TRBD2; J: TRBJ2-5; V: TRBV27; CDR3: CASKRGEETQYF; DNA: TGTGCCAGCAAGCGGGGGGAAGAGACCCAGTACTTC
size: .; D: TRBD2; J: TRBJ2-7; V: TRBV6-6; CDR3: CASSSSLLAGWHEQYF; DNA: TGTGCCAGCAGTTCCTCGCTTCTAGCGGGTTGGCACGAGCAGTACTTC
size: .; D: .; J: TRBJ1-1; V: TRBV10-3; CDR3: CAIKGGNLNTEAFF; DNA: TGTGCCATCAAGGGGGGGAACTTGAACACTGAAGCTTTCTTT
size: few; D: .; J: TRBJ1-2; V: TRBV7-9; CDR3: CASSLVGRINYGYTF; DNA: TGTGCCAGCAGCTTAGTTGGGAGGATTAACTATGGCTACACCTTC
size: .; D: .; J: TRBJ1-5; V: TRBV18; CDR3: CASSPSGVDNQPQHF; DNA: TGTGCCAGCTCACCCTCCGGGGTGGACAATCAGCCCCAGCATTTT
size: .; D: TRBD1; J: TRBJ1-1; V: TRBV9; CDR3: CASSARQGLSTEAFF; DNA: TGTGCCAGCAGCGCCCGACAGGGGTTGAGCACTGAAGCTTTCTTT
size: once; D: .; J: TRBJ1-5; V: TRBV6-5; CDR3: CASSSYPNQPQHF; DNA: TGTGCCAGCAGTTCGTATCCCAATCAGCCCCAGCATTTT
size: .; D: TRBD2; J: TRBJ2-1; V: TRBV6-1; CDR3: CASKTSALREQFF; DNA: TGTGCCAGCAAGACTAGCGCGCTCAGGGAGCAGTTCTTC
size: .; D: .; J: TRBJ2-7; V: TRBV5-1; CDR3: CASSLAVAASYEQYF; DNA: TGCGCCAGCAGCTTGGCGGTAGCGGCCTCCTACGAGCAGTACTTC
size: few; D: TRBD2; J: TRBJ2-7; V: TRBV7-6; CDR3: CASSWTSEAAQYF; DNA: TGTGCCAGCAGTTGGACTAGCGAGGCGGCCCAGTACTTC
size: .; D: TRBD1; J: TRBJ2-5; V: TRBV7-7; CDR3: CASSLGTGHQETQYF; DNA: TGTGCCAGCAGCTTAGGGACAGGGCACCAAGAGACCCAGTACTTC
size: .; D: .; J: TRBJ1-5; V: TRBV6-1; CDR3: CASSVTVADQPQHF; DNA: TGTGCCAGCAGTGTGACAGTCGCGGATCAGCCCCAGCATTTT
size: .; D: .; J: TRBJ2-5; V: TRBV25-1; CDR3: CASGSGSQETQYF; DNA: TGTGCCAGCGGTAGCGGAAGCCAAGAGACCCAGTACTTC
size: .; D: .; J: TRBJ1-4; V: TRBV5-1; CDR3: CASSLFSGGTNEKLFF; DNA: TGCGCCAGCAGCTTATTTAGCGGTGGGACTAATGAAAAACTGTTTTTT
size: .; D: .; J: TRBJ2-3; V: TRBV10-1; CDR3: CASSDGGTDTQYF; DNA: TGCGCCAGCAGTGACGGGGGCACAGATACGCAGTATTTT
size: .; D: TRBD1; J: TRBJ2-1; V: TRBV6-5; CDR3: CASSYSDRVYNEQFF; DNA: TGTGCCAGCAGTTACTCAGACAGGGTATACAATGAGCAGTTCTTC
size: once; D: TRBD2; J: TRBJ2-1; V: TRBV5-1; CDR3: CASSLESGRAAPSYNEQFF; DNA: TGCGCCAGCAGCTTGGAGAGCGGGAGGGCCGCCCCCTCCTACAATGAGCAGTTCTTC
size: .; D: TRBD2; J: TRBJ2-1; V: TRBV6-5; CDR3: CASSLAGANEQFF; DNA: TGTGCCAGCAGTTTAGCGGGAGCCAATGAGCAGTTCTTC
size: .; D: .; J: TRBJ1-1; V: TRBV4-1; CDR3: CASSQGETGSRTEAFF; DNA: TGCGCCAGCAGCCAAGGTGAAACAGGGTCACGAACTGAAGCTTTCTTT
size: .; D: TRBD2; J: TRBJ2-1; V: TRBV4-2; CDR3: CASSLLAGGVGEQFF; DNA: TGTGCCAGCAGCTTACTAGCGGGAGGGGTCGGTGAGCAGTTCTTC
size: .; D: .; J: TRBJ1-1; V: TRBV12-5; CDR3: CASGLYRNTEAFF; DNA: TGTGCTAGTGGTTTATACAGGAACACTGAAGCTTTCTTT
size: .; D: TRBD1; J: TRBJ2-3; V: TRBV2; CDR3: CASGDSTSTDTQYF; DNA: TGTGCCAGCGGGGACAGCACTAGCACAGATACGCAGTATTTT
size: .; D: TRBD2; J: TRBJ2-1; V: TRBV11-2; CDR3: CASSLGTSGSNEQFF; DNA: TGTGCCAGCAGCTTAGGGACTAGCGGGAGCAATGAGCAGTTCTTC
size: .; D: .; J: TRBJ2-3; V: TRBV5-4; CDR3: CASSSSQSTDTQYF; DNA: TGTGCCAGCAGCTCCTCACAGTCCACAGATACGCAGTATTTT
size: .; D: TRBD1; J: TRBJ2-3; V: TRBV7-2; CDR3: CASSKDRVQGMDTQYF; DNA: TGTGCCAGCAGCAAAGACAGGGTTCAGGGGATGGATACGCAGTATTTT
size: once; D: .; J: TRBJ2-7; V: TRBV6-5; CDR3: CASSFTGLSYEQYF; DNA: TGTGCCAGCAGTTTCACAGGACTATCCTACGAGCAGTACTTC
size: .; D: .; J: TRBJ2-5; V: TRBV7-9; CDR3: CASSSIGRGETQYF; DNA: TGTGCCAGCAGCTCAATTGGACGGGGGGAGACCCAGTACTTC
size: .; D: TRBD1; J: TRBJ2-1; V: TRBV5-1; CDR3: CASSPDRDQYNEQFF; DNA: TGCGCCAGCAGCCCGGACAGGGACCAATACAATGAGCAGTTCTTC
size: .; D: TRBD1; J: TRBJ1-2; V: TRBV19; CDR3: CASDPPRTGVGYTF; DNA: TGTGCCAGCGATCCGCCCCGGACAGGGGTAGGCTACACCTTC